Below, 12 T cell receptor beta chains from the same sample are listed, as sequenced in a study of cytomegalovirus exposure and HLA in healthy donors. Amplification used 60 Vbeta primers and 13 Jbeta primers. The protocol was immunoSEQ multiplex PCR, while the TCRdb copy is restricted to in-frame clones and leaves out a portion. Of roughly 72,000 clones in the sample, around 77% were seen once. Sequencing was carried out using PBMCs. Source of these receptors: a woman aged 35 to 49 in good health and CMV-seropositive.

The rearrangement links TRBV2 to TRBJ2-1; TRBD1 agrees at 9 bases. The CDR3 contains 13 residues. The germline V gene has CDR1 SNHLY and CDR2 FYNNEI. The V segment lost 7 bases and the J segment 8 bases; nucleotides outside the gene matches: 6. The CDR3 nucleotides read TGTGCCAGCAACGGACAGGGGAATTATGAGCAGTTCTTC. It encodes CASNGQGNYEQFF.

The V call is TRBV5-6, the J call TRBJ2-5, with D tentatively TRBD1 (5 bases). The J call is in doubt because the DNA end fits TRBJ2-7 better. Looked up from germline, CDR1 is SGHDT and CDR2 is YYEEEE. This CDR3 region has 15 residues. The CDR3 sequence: CASSPRQLQSYEQYF. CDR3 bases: TGTGCCAGCAGCCCACGACAGCTTCAATCCTACGAGCAGTACTTC.

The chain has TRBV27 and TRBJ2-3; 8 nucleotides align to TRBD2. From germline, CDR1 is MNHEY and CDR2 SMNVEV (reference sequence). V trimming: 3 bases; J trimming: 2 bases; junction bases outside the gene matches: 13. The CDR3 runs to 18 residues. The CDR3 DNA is TGTGCCAGCAGTTTCCTAGCGGGCGCTGAAAAACCCACAGATACGCAGTATTTT. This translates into CASSFLAGAEKPTDTQYF.

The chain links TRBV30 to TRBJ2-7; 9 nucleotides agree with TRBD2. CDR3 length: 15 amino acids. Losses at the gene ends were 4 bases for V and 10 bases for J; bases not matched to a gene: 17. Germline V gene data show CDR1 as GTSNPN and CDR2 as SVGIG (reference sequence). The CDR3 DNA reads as TGTGCCTGGACCCTGCCCGGGACTAGCAGGGAACAACAGTACTTC. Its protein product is CAWTLPGTSREQQYF. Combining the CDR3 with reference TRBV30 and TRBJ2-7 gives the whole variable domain SQTIHQWPATLVQPVGSPLSLECTVEGTSNPNLYWYRQAAGRGLQLLFYSVGIGQISSEVPQNLSASRPQDRQFILSSKKLLLSDSGFYLCAWTLPGTSREQQYFGPGTRLTVT.

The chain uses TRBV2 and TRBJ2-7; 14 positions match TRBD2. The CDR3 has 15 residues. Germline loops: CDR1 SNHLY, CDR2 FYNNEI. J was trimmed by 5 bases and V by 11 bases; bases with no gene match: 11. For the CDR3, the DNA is TGTGCCGGAGGGACTAGCGGGAGTTCAGTCCACGAGCAGTACTTC. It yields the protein CAGGTSGSSVHEQYF.

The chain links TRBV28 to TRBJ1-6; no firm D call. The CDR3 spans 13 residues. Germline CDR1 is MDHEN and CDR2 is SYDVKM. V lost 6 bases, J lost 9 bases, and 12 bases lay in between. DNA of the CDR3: TGTGCCAGCAGGGCCCTCAGTGGTTCACCCCTCCACTTT. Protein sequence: CASRALSGSPLHF.

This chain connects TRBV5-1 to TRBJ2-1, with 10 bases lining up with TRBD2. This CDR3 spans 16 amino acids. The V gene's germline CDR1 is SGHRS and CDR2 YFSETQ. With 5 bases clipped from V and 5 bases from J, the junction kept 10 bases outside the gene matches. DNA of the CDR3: TGCGCCAGCAGACCAACGTTAGCGGGGGGTCACAATGAGCAGTTCTTC. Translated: CASRPTLAGGHNEQFF.

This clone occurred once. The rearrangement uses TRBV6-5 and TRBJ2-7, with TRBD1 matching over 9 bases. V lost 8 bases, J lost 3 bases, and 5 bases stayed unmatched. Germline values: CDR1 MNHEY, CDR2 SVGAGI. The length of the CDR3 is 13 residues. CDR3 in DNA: TGTGCCAGCGCCCAGGGACAGGGCTACGAGCAGTACTTC. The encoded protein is CASAQGQGYEQYF.

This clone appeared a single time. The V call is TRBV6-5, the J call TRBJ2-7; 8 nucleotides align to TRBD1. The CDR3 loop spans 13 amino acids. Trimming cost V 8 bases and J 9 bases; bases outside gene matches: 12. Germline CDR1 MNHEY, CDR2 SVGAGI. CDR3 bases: TGTGCCAGCCACCGTACAGGGGGGCAGGTGCAGTACTTC. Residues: CASHRTGGQVQYF.

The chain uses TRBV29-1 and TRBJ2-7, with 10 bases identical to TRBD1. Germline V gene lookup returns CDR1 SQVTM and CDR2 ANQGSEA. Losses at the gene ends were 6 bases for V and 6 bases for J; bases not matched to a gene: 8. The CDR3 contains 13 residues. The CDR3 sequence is CSVYRDRGSEQYF. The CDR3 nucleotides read TGCAGCGTGTACCGGGACAGGGGTTCCGAGCAGTACTTC.

The chain's CDR3 is CASSLSGAGTGELFF. DNA for the CDR3: TGTGCCAGCAGCCTGAGCGGGGCGGGCACCGGGGAGCTGTTTTTT. V is TRBV4-2 and J is TRBJ2-2; 7 bases are a match to TRBD2. Germline-derived CDR1 and CDR2 are LGHNA and YNFKEQ. The CDR3 loop spans 15 amino acids. V gave up 4 bases and J gave up 4 bases; unmatched junction bases: 6.

Written as DNA, the CDR3 is TGTGCCTGGAGTGTAGACAGGGGCCATGGCTACACCTTC. It encodes CAWSVDRGHGYTF. The V and J genes are TRBV30 and TRBJ1-2, with TRBD1 matching over 8 bases. The length of the CDR3 is 13 residues. In germline, CDR1 is GTSNPN, CDR2 SVGIG (reference sequence). V lost 0 bases, J lost 6 bases, and 3 bases stayed unmatched.